These 21 T cell receptor beta chains came from one sample sequenced in a study of metastatic and nonmetastatic thyroid tumors. Patients underwent thyroid surgery, and none had received any treatment before it. TCRdb re-clonotyped the PCR reads through MiXCR. The sample comprises about 41,000 clones, about 24% of which are singletons, and about 14% rests with the top ten. Sequenced material: tumor tissue. The receptors derive from a female donor with papillary thyroid cancer or a benign thyroid nodule (not recorded which). Some clones in this sample may be carry-over from other donors' samples.

Of note for this clone: One end of the junction varies from germline; a read error may be responsible. The chain uses TRBV6-2 or TRBV6-3 and TRBJ1-1; 9 bases are shared with TRBD1. CDR1 is MNHEY and CDR2 is SVGEGT in the germline V gene. The CDR3 is 13 residues long. The CDR3 nucleotides are TGTGCCAGCAGTTTTACAGGGGGCACTGAATCTTTCTTT. This encodes CASSFTGGTESFF.

This clone came up a few times. The chain employs TRBV6-6 and TRBJ1-6; 8 nucleotides agree with TRBD1. This CDR3 comprises 16 residues. The J segment lost 9 bases and the V segment lost 0 bases, leaving 7 bases of the junction unmatched. The germline V gene has CDR1 MNHNY and CDR2 SVGAGI (reference sequence). The CDR3 DNA follows: TGTGCCAGCAGTTACTCGATACAGGGGGATATTTCACCCCTCCACTTT. Its translation: CASSYSIQGDISPLHF.

The chain joins TRBV6-6 to TRBJ2-1, with D possibly being TRBD2 (6 bases). Germline values: CDR1 MNHNY, CDR2 SVGAGI (reference sequence). V lost 2 bases, J lost 9 bases, and 11 bases lay in between. The CDR3 is 13 amino acids. CDR3 bases: TGTGCCAGCAGTTACCGTGGGGGGATTGAGCAGTTCTTC. Its protein product is CASSYRGGIEQFF.

The chain links TRBV27 to TRBJ2-7, with 10 positions matching TRBD1. This CDR3 has 15 amino acids. Losses at the gene ends were 3 bases for V and 2 bases for J; bases not matched to a gene: 4. CDR1 is MNHEY, CDR2 SMNVEV, per germline (reference sequence). CDR3 nucleotide sequence: TGTGCCAGCAGTTTTTCCGGGACAGGGGCCTACGAGCAGTACTTC. Protein sequence: CASSFSGTGAYEQYF.

This clone was seen repeatedly, ten times or more. J is TRBJ2-3 and V is TRBV20-1, with TRBD2 identical over 8 bases. The V gene end was trimmed by 3 bases and the J gene end by 6 bases; junction bases not matched to a gene: 2. Germline CDR1 and CDR2: DFQATT and SNEGSKA (reference sequence). The CDR3 loop spans 12 amino acids. CDR3 sequence reads: CSASGGADTQYF. The CDR3 region has the DNA TGCAGTGCTAGCGGGGGGGCGGATACGCAGTATTTT.

This clone showed up just a few times. This chain links TRBV2 with TRBJ2-7; 10 bases line up with TRBD2. There are 14 residues in the CDR3. V was pared by 4 bases and J by 6 bases, with 6 bases of the junction left unmatched. CDR1 is SNHLY, CDR2 FYNNEI, per germline. CDR3 bases: TGTGCCAGCAGTGCGCTAGCGGGAGAGTTCGAGCAGTACTTC. Protein: CASSALAGEFEQYF.

This clone was seen many times. This rearrangement joins TRBV5-6 to TRBJ1-2; 7 bases map to TRBD1. Per the germline V gene, CDR1 is SGHDT and CDR2 is YYEEEE. The V gene end was trimmed by 4 bases and the J gene end by 4 bases; junction bases not matched to a gene: 4. The CDR3 runs to 13 residues. The CDR3 DNA reads TGTGCCAGCAGCCGGGACAGTTTCTATGGCTACACCTTC. The encoded protein is CASSRDSFYGYTF.

In its sample, this clone was seen many times. This chain joins TRBV10-2 and TRBJ1-3; 7 bases are a match to TRBD1. Germline values: CDR1 WSHSY, CDR2 SAAADI. Germline trimming cut 6 bases from V and 0 bases from J; bases unmatched to any gene: 5. The CDR3 has 15 amino acids. The CDR3 loop is CASRPQGDSGNTIYF. The DNA of the CDR3 is TGCGCCAGCAGACCTCAGGGGGACTCTGGAAACACCATATATTTT.

This clone was recorded a few times. The rearrangement uses TRBV30 and TRBJ1-1; no definite D call. The CDR3 extends over 13 amino acids. Looked up from germline, CDR1 is GTSNPN and CDR2 is SVGIG (reference sequence). Trimming cost V 0 bases and J 4 bases, with 9 bases left between them. CDR3 bases: TGTGCCTGGAGTGTAGTACCAGGCACTGAAGCTTTCTTT. Translated: CAWSVVPGTEAFF.

This chain joins TRBV11-3 and TRBJ2-7; D may be TRBD2 (5 bases). Trimming shortened V by 5 bases and J by 2 bases, and 13 bases separated the two germline ends. This CDR3 comprises 14 residues. Germline-derived CDR1 and CDR2 are SGHNT and YENEEA. The CDR3 protein is CASSTPTRAYEQYF. For the CDR3, the DNA is TGTGCCAGCAGCACCCCCACTAGGGCCTACGAGCAGTACTTC.

This clone was counted a few times. This chain connects TRBV2 to TRBJ2-1; D is uncertain. The CDR3 has 10 amino acids. Trimming left V 7 bases short and J 7 bases short, with 5 bases between. Germline CDR1 and CDR2: SNHLY and FYNNEI. The CDR3 region is CASIKNEQFF. In nucleotides, the CDR3 is TGTGCCAGCATTAAAAATGAGCAGTTCTTC.

A few counts support this clone. J is TRBJ1-4 and V is TRBV5-4; D gene ambiguous. CDR1 SGHNT and CDR2 YYREEE come from the germline V gene (reference sequence). The CDR3 has 12 residues. V was shortened by 0 bases and J by 5 bases, with 2 bases between the two germline ends. The CDR3 reads CASSLGNEKLFF. In nucleotides, the CDR3 is TGTGCCAGCAGCTTGGGGAATGAAAAACTGTTTTTT.

This clone was picked up a small number of times. This chain connects TRBV19 to TRBJ1-5; D remains unclear. V lost 3 bases, J lost 0 bases, and 6 bases lay in between. Looked up from germline, CDR1 is LNHDA and CDR2 is SQIVND (reference sequence). CDR3 size: 14 residues. CDR3 nucleotide sequence: TGTGCCAGTAGTATGTGGGATAGCAATCAGCCCCAGCATTTT. The encoded protein is CASSMWDSNQPQHF.

This clone was recorded at least ten times. The V and J genes are TRBV11-2 and TRBJ1-5; no definite D call. Germline lookup yields CDR1 SGHAT and CDR2 FQNNGV. Deletions cut 2 bases from V and 6 bases from J, with 8 bases between. The CDR3 runs to 13 residues. Here the CDR3 reads CASSLTLVQPQHF. The CDR3 bases are TGTGCCAGCAGCTTAACTCTCGTTCAGCCCCAGCATTTT.

The chain carries TRBV7-3 and TRBJ1-2, with no clear D. The CDR3 is 13 residues long. The V gene lost 5 bases and the J gene lost 2 bases, with 9 bases spanning the gap. CDR1 SGHTA and CDR2 FQGTGA come from the germline V gene. The DNA for the CDR3 is TGTGCCAGCAGCGCAGGTTCCAACTATGGCTACACCTTC. Encoded protein: CASSAGSNYGYTF.

This clone was detected only a few times. The chain employs TRBV28 and TRBJ2-3; 10 bases line up with TRBD2. Germline values: CDR1 MDHEN, CDR2 SYDVKM. CDR3 length: 14 amino acids. The J segment lost 6 bases and the V segment lost 8 bases, leaving 8 bases of the junction unmatched. In DNA form, the CDR3 reads TGTGCCAGCGGGCCTAGCGGGAGATGGGATACGCAGTATTTT. It specifies CASGPSGRWDTQYF.

This clone was seen many times. The J gene is TRBJ2-3, the V gene TRBV19; D remains unclear. Germline CDR1 reads LNHDA; CDR2 reads SQIVND (reference sequence). V shed 4 bases and J shed 0 bases, with 14 bases lying between them. The CDR3 has 16 residues. CDR3 residues: CASSNVKPDSTDTQYF. CDR3 bases: TGTGCCAGTAGTAACGTAAAACCGGACAGCACAGATACGCAGTATTTT.

The chain has TRBV5-4 and TRBJ2-1; 12 nucleotides line up with TRBD2. CDR1 and CDR2 from the germline V gene are SGHNT and YYREEE (reference sequence). Trimming cost V 3 bases and J 0 bases; bases outside gene matches: 10. The CDR3 runs 19 residues. Here the CDR3 reads CASSYGLAGTYSSYNEQFF. CDR3 bases: TGTGCCAGCAGCTATGGACTAGCGGGAACGTATAGCTCCTACAATGAGCAGTTCTTC. The full variable domain, rest sourced from reference TRBV5-4 and TRBJ2-1, is ETGVTQSPTHLIKTRGQQVTLRCSSQSGHNTVSWYQQALGQGPQFIFQYYREEENGRGNFPPRFSGLQFPNYSSELNVNALELDDSALYLCASSYGLAGTYSSYNEQFFGPGTRLTVL.

The rearrangement uses TRBV20-1 and TRBJ1-5, with TRBD1 identical over 7 bases. The CDR3 has 16 residues. The J segment lost 5 bases and the V segment lost 3 bases, leaving 13 bases of the junction unmatched. Germline CDR1 reads DFQATT; CDR2 reads SNEGSKA (reference sequence). The CDR3 here is CSARENPGQYYQPQHF. The CDR3 bases are TGCAGTGCTAGGGAAAACCCGGGACAGTATTATCAGCCCCAGCATTTT.

A few counts support this clone. V and J are TRBV6-2 or TRBV6-3 and TRBJ2-7; no definite D call. V was shortened by 5 bases and J by 4 bases, with 15 bases between the two germline ends. The CDR3 is 14 amino acids. Germline CDR1 reads MNHEY; CDR2 reads SVGEGT. The CDR3 is CASSVPPTTYEQYF. Here the CDR3 DNA reads TGTGCCAGCAGTGTCCCGCCCACGACTTACGAGCAGTACTTC.

Within the sample, this clone is medium-sized. This sequence joins TRBV20-1 and TRBJ1-4, with D possibly TRBD1 on 6 matching bases. V lost 2 bases to trimming and J lost 0 bases, with 16 bases between them. Germline V lookup: CDR1 DFQATT, CDR2 SNEGSKA (reference sequence). The CDR3 is made up of 17 amino acids. DNA for the CDR3: TGCAGTGCTAGATCCGGACAGAGACACGCAACTAATGAAAAACTGTTTTTT. Protein sequence: CSARSGQRHATNEKLFF.